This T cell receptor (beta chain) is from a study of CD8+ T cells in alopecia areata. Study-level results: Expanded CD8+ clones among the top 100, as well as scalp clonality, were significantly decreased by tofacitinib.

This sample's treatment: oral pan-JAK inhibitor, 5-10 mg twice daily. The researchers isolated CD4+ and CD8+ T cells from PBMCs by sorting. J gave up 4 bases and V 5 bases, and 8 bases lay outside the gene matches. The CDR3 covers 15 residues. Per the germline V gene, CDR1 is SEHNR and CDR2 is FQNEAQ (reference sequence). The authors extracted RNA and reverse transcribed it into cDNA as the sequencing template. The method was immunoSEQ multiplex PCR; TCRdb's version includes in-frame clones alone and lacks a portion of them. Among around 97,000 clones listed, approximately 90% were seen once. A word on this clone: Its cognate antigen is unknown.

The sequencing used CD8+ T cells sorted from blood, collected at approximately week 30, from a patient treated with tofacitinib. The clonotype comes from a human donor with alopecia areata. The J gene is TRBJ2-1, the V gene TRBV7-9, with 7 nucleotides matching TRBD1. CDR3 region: CASSPGTDFYNEQFF. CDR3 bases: TGTGCCAGCAGCCCCGGGACAGACTTTTACAATGAGCAGTTCTTC.